This T cell receptor beta chain was documented in a study of cytomegalovirus exposure and HLA in healthy donors (TCRdb year 2017). For the study in its entirety: In an earlier analysis of about 560 of the donors, under 300 Gb of sequence data and 90 million to 120 million unique TCR beta sequences from roughly 190 million T cells were reported. An early release covering 500 to 750 HLA-typed donors comprised 300 to 350 gigabases of sequencing data and around 85 million unique TCR sequences. Of the roughly 400 genotyped donors, about 80% fell in the genetic ancestry cluster associated with self-reported Caucasian donors. The aim of the study was to test whether cataloging public T cell receptors could identify signatures of past pathogen exposure. The study profiled the T cell repertoires of about 640 subjects by immunosequencing and related them to cytomegalovirus serostatus. Along with the roughly 670-subject first cohort, a separate validation cohort of 120 different subjects was used. To predict cytomegalovirus infection status, the study combined high-throughput TCR immunosequencing, statistical association of individual TCRs with disease status, and machine learning. A later analysis re-analyzed previously published TCR beta repertoires from approximately 670 donors and added high-resolution HLA genotyping to study TCR occurrence patterns. In the later analysis, no new phenotypic data were used to find candidate immune exposures; instead, reliance was placed on TCR beta sequences and their occurrence across donors. In an earlier analysis of over 550 of the donors, high-throughput TCR beta sequencing was used to judge whether each TCR beta V gene segment behaved as functional or pseudogenic. Donor age, sex, ethnicity and CMV serostatus were compiled together with the repertoire data. Genome-wide SNP genotypes for about 55% of the roughly 670 donors were used in a later genetic analysis, which treated that subset as a discovery cohort. All discovery cohort repertoires had been generated on a single sequencing platform. HLA typing included class I and class II loci at four-digit resolution. Typing coverage varied by locus: about 629-630 donors for A, B, C, DRB1 and DQB1; roughly 510 for DQA1; some 610 for DPA1; more than 450 for DPB1. About five DR-DQ haplotypes were treated as single units for association and clustering because of strong linkage in the cohort. Among roughly 400 genotyped donors of the cohort, an average of around 220,000 unique TCR beta nucleotide sequences was sequenced per donor, of which approximately 19% were non-productive. Points the paper makes about the study in general: In a later analysis, the rate of TCR association differed among HLA loci, with DRB1 alleles having the most associated TCRs and HLA-C alleles having the fewest. Because counts were too low, seventeen rarely observed V segments, including chromosome 9 orphons, were left out of the earlier analysis of 500 to 650 of the donors. In an earlier analysis of under 600 of the donors, most TCR beta V segments were observed in productive rearrangements about 87% or about 30% of the time, broadly matching IMGT annotations. Compared with equally common non-associated chains, HLA-associated TCR beta chains in a later analysis were more clonally expanded and had lower generation probabilities. A group of highly shared sequence variants was considered likely to be a technical artifact of the sequencing pipeline. Correlated functional status among segregating V segments might be attributable to linkage disequilibrium, but an unknown experimental factor could not be ruled out. A further reported finding was that TCR beta sequences accurately predicted the HLA-A and HLA-B alleles for most subjects in the first cohort. Compared with the 666-donor mean, donors in an Asian-associated ancestry cluster had fewer N-insertions in productive TCRs, according to a later genetic analysis. Presence/absence analyses assumed roughly uniform sequencing depth across donors, an assumption that may not hold. According to a later analysis, most CMV-associated TCR beta chains appeared to be HLA-restricted, and the HLA associations seemed to be driven largely by CMV exposure. For the cohort, immune exposure information was limited to CMV serostatus. HLA typing was unavailable for some donors at each locus, so association tests used only the typed subset. It was suggested by the authors that the approach could potentially be generalized to other disease states and immunological phenotypes. V-gene and J-gene trimming of TCR beta chains was associated with a missense DCLRE1C variant in a later genetic analysis, and the association was replicated in an independent cohort. The study gave a list of about 150 TCR beta chains associated with cytomegalovirus. In this cohort, only TCR beta chains were sequenced, and detectable features were limited by the absence of alpha or paired-chain data. Cytomegalovirus status was reported to be diagnosed by the classifier with high specificity and sensitivity in both the original and validation cohorts. A later analysis associated about 16,000 TCR beta sequences with specific HLA alleles at a false discovery rate of 0.05. While some public TCRs were present in many individuals, most TCR sequences turned up only very rarely across donors. According to a later analysis, parvovirus B19, influenza, CMV and Epstein-Barr virus appeared linked to several top co-occurrence clusters. Because the 87-base-pair reads could not distinguish some IMGT-functional V segments, including TRBV6-2 and TRBV6-3, those segments were excluded. In vitro tests confirmed that a few of the cytomegalovirus-associated TCR beta chains recognize cytomegalovirus antigens. Strong co-occurrence of HLA alleles, especially DR and DQ, made assigning TCR associations to individual alleles difficult.

The library came from the immunoSEQ multiplex PCR assay. A mixture of 60 forward primers for TCR Vbeta segments and 13 reverse primers for TCR Jbeta segments was used in the multiplex PCR. Amplification of the CDR3 region of rearranged TCR beta genes was performed with a multiplex PCR assay on genomic DNA. The amplified TCR beta libraries were sequenced on the Illumina HiSeq System as 87-base-pair reads. As for the original processing: In a later analysis, tens of millions of unique TCR beta chains were counted across the roughly 610 repertoires, and around 10 million of these chains were shared by at least two donors. A nearest-neighbor algorithm error-corrected the raw reads and collapsed the reads into unique sequences, merging closely related sequences to remove PCR and sequencing errors. Alignment of CDR3 sequences to IMGT reference sequences was used to assign V, D and J gene segments. Each retained sequence needed at least a six-nucleotide match to both a V gene segment and a J gene segment. Rearrangements were classified as productive when the CDR3 lacked stop codons and remained in frame with V and J, and all other rearrangements were classified as non-productive. CDR3 was defined by IMGT convention, running from the second conserved V-encoded cysteine to the conserved J-encoded phenylalanine. In an earlier analysis of 587 of the donors, sequences lacking an unambiguous match to a single V gene segment were excluded. In an earlier analysis of 450 to 700 of the donors, V segments were called functional above 56.7% productive rearrangements and were called segregating when the between-donor standard deviation exceeded 5%. A statistical classification framework was built to diagnose cytomegalovirus status from the catalog of TCR beta chain sequences. A later analysis assigned V and J genes by comparing TCR nucleotide sequences with IMGT/GENE-DB human TR gene sequences. Using the TCRdist pipeline, a later analysis assigned CDR3 sequences along with most-parsimonious VDJ recombination scenarios. A later analysis defined each TCR beta chain by its CDR3 amino acid sequence plus V-gene family, and excluded reads lacking a unique V-gene family. A later analysis removed 500 to 600 highly shared, low-generation-probability nucleotide sequences to deal with suspected cross-contamination and a sequencing artifact. For each public chain, a later analysis derived a clonal expansion index from normalized ranks of inferred template counts within each repertoire. Generation probabilities in a later analysis came from a VDJ recombination model fitted to out-of-frame rearrangements, and those results were checked against IGoR. In a later analysis, hypergeometric tests were used to score TCR-TCR, TCR-HLA and TCR-CMV co-occurrence, with a repertoire-size bias correction applied to TCR pairs. False discovery rates were estimated in a later analysis by permuting HLA or CMV assignments 20 times. In a later analysis, co-occurring TCRs were grouped with DBSCAN, and TCRdist sequence similarity was added when clustering was performed within HLA-allele-positive subsets. Repertoires with fewer than 30,000 or more than 120,000 public chains were left out of co-occurrence clustering, as were about 5 repertoires with anomalous nucleotide sharing. The table comes from immuneACCESS by way of TCRdb, which keeps in-frame sequences with V and J called. Part of the clones is missing from these tables; in studies checked, under half for an unresolved V gene and the rest for unknown reasons. Clonal size and the V and J genes are those of that table, whereas D and trimming came from the DNA. For this sample the table gives roughly 100,000 clones, of which 71% were detected only once. The biggest ten clones account for roughly 3% of the sample.

Notes on this clone: Its cognate antigen has yet to be identified. Base quality data are lacking; no much larger clone is found one base away.

The cohort consisted of more than 650 healthy bone marrow donors. At the time of sampling, every cohort member was nominally healthy, though immune exposures that went unrecorded were likely present. The donor was CMV seronegative and was included in the group of about 400 seronegative cohort members. A peripheral blood sample was collected from each donor, and TCR beta sequencing was performed on peripheral blood mononuclear cells. The Qiagen DNeasy Blood Extraction Kit was used to extract genomic DNA from the blood cell samples. CDR1 and CDR2 are read off the germline V gene (reference sequence) as SGHNT and YYREEE. Trimming accounts for 2 bases at V and 8 bases at J, while the number of junction bases matched to no gene is 6. Counted from cysteine to phenylalanine, this CDR3 has 15 amino acids. Only the CDR3 DNA stays, 45 bases, in frame from base 1.

Material: PBMCs. The rearranged segments are TRBV5-4 and TRBJ2-1; 11 bases in the junction line up with TRBD2. This clonotype originated in a female donor in good health and CMV-seronegative. The DNA sequence follows: TGTGCCAGCAGCTTAAGTAGCGGGAGGGCGTATGAGCAGTTCTTC. Its amino acids are CASSLSSGRAYEQFF.